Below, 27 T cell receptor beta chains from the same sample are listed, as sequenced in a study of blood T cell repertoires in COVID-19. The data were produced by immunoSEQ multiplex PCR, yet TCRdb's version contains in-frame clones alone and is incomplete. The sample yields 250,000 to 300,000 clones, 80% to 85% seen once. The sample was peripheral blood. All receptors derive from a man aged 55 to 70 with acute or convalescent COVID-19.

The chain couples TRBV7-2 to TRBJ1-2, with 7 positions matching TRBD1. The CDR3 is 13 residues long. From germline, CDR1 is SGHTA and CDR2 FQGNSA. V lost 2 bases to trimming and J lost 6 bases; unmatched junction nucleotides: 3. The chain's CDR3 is CASSLSRGNGYTF. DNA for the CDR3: TGTGCCAGCAGCTTATCCAGGGGGAATGGCTACACCTTC.

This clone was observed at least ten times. The CDR3 protein is CASSIGASSETQYF. The CDR3 DNA sequence: TGTGCCAGTAGTATTGGGGCTAGTTCAGAGACCCAGTACTTC. The rearrangement uses TRBV19 and TRBJ2-5; D might be TRBD1 (5 bases). The V end lost 3 bases, the J end lost 4 bases, and 12 bases lay between the germline ends. CDR1 LNHDA and CDR2 SQIVND come from the germline V gene (reference sequence). CDR3 length: 14 residues. The entire variable domain, with the rest obtained from reference TRBV19 and TRBJ2-5, is as follows: DGGITQSPKYLFRKEGQNVTLSCEQNLNHDAMYWYRQDPGQGLRLIYYSQIVNDFQKGDIAEGYSVSREKKESFPLTVTSAQKNPTAFYLCASSIGASSETQYFGPGTRLLVL.

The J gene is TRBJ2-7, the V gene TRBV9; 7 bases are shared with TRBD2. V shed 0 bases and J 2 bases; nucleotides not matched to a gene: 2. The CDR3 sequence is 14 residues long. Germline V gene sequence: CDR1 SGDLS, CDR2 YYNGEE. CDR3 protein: CASSVAGGTYEQYF. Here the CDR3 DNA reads TGTGCCAGCAGCGTAGCGGGAGGAACCTACGAGCAGTACTTC. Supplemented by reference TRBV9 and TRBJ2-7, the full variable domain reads DSGVTQTPKHLITATGQRVTLRCSPRSGDLSVYWYQQSLDQGLQFLIQYYNGEERAKGNILERFSAQQFPDLHSELNLSSLELGDSALYFCASSVAGGTYEQYFGPGTRLTVT.

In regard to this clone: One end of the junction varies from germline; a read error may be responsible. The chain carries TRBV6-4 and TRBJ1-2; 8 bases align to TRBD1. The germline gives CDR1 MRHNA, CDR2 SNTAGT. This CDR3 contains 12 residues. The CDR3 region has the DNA TGTGCCAGCAGTGACCCCCCGGGACAGGCTAGTTTC. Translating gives CASSDPPGQASF.

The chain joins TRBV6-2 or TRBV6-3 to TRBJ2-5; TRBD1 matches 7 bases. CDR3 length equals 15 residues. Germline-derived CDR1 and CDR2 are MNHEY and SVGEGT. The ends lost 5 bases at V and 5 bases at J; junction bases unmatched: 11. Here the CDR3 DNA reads TGTGCCAGCAGTCCCCGGGACAGCCCCTCGGAGACCCAGTACTTC. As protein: CASSPRDSPSETQYF.

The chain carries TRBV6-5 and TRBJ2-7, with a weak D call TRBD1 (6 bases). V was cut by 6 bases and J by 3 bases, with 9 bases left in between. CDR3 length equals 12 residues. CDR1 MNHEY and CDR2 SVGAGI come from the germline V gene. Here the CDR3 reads CASSLQGYEQYF. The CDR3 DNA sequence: TGTGCCAGCAGCTTACAGGGCTACGAGCAGTACTTC.

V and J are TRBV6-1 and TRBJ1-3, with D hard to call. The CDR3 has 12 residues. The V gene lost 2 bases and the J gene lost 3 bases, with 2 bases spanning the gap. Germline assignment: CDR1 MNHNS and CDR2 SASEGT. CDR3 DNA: TGTGCCAGCAGTGAACTTGGAAACACCATATATTTT. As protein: CASSELGNTIYF.

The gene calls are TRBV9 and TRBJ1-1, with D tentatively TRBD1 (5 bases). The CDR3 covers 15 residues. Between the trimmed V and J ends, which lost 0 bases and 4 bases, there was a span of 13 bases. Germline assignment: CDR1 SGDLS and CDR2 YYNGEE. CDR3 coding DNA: TGTGCCAGCAGCGTAGAAGGGGAACATGTCACTGAAGCTTTCTTT. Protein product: CASSVEGEHVTEAFF.

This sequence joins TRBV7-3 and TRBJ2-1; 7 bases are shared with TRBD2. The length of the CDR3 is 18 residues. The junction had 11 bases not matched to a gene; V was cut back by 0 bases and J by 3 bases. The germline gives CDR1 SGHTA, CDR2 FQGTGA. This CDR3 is CASSLTGREDFRYNEQFF. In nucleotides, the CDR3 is TGTGCCAGCAGCTTAACGGGTCGGGAGGATTTCCGCTACAATGAGCAGTTCTTC.

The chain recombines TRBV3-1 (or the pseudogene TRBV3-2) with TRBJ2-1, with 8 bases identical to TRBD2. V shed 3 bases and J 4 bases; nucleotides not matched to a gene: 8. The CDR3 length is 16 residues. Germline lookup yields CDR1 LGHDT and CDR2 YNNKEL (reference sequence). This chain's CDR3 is CASSQNGGVLYNEQFF. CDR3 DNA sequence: TGTGCCAGCAGCCAGAACGGGGGGGTGTTATACAATGAGCAGTTCTTC.

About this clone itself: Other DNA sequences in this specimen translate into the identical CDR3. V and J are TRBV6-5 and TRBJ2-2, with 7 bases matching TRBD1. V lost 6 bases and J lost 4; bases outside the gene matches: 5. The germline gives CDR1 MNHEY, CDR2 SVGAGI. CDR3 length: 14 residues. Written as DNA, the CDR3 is TGTGCCAGCAGCCCCGGACAGGTCACCGGGGAGCTGTTTTTT. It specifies CASSPGQVTGELFF.

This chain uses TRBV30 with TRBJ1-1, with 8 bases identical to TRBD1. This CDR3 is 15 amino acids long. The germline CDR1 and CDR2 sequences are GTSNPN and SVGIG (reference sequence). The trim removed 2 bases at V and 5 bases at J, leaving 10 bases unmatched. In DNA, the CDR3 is TGTGCCTGGAGTAGGCCAGGGGGCGCATCTACTGAAGCTTTCTTT. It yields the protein CAWSRPGGASTEAFF.

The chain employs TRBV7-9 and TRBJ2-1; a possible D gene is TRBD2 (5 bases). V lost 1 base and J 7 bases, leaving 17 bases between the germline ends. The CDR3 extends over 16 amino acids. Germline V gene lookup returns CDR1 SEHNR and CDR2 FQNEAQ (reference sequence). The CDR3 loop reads CASSLDSRRRRNEQFF. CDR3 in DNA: TGTGCCAGCAGCTTAGATTCGCGGCGGCGGAGGAATGAGCAGTTCTTC.

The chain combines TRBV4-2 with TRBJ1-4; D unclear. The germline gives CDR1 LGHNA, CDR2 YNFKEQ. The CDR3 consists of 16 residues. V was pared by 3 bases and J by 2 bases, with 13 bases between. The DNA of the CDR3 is TGTGCCAGCAGCCAGGCCCGCGGAAGTACTAATGAAAAACTGTTTTTT. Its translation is CASSQARGSTNEKLFF.

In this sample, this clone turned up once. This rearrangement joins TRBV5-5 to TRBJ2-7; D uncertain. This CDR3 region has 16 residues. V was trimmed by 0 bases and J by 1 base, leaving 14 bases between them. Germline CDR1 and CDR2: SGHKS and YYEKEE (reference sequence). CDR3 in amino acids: CASSLAIAARSYEQYF. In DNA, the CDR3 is TGTGCCAGCAGCTTGGCCATAGCAGCCCGTTCCTACGAGCAGTACTTC.

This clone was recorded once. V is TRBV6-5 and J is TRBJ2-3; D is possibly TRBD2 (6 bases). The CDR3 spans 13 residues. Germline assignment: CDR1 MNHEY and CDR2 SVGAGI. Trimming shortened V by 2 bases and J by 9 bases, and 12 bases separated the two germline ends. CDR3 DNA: TGTGCCAGCAGTTACGCCCCACTAGCAACGCAGTATTTT. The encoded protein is CASSYAPLATQYF.

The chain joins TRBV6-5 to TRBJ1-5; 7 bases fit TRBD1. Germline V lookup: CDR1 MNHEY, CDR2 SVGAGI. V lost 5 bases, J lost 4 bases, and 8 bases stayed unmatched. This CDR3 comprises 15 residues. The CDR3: CASSPNRGTNQPQHF. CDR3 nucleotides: TGTGCCAGCAGTCCCAACAGGGGAACAAATCAGCCCCAGCATTTT.

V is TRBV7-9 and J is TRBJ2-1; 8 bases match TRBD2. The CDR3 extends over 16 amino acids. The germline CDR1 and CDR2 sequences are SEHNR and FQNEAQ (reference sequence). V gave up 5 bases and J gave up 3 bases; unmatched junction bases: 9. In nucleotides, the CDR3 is TGTGCCAGCAGCGGTAAAGCGGGAGCGGTCTACAATGAGCAGTTCTTC. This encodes CASSGKAGAVYNEQFF.

The chain's CDR3 is CATSDRSGNSYNEQFF. CDR3 DNA sequence: TGTGCCACCAGTGATCGTAGCGGGAACTCCTACAATGAGCAGTTCTTC. The chain recombines TRBV24-1 with TRBJ2-1; 8 bases agree with TRBD2. CDR1 is KGHDR, CDR2 SFDVKD, per germline. Germline trimming cut 3 bases from V and 0 bases from J; bases unmatched to any gene: 3. There are 16 residues in the CDR3.

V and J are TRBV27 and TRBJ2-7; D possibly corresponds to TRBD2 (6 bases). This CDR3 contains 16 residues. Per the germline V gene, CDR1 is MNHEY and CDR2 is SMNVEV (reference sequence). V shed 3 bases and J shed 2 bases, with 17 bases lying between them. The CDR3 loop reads CASSFRGGTGAYEQYF. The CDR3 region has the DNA TGTGCCAGCAGTTTCAGAGGCGGGACCGGGGCCTACGAGCAGTACTTC.

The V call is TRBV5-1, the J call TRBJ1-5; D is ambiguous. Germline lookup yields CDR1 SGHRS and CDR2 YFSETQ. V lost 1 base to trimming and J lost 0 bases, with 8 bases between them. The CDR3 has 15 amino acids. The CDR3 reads CASSLREDSNQPQHF. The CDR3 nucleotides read TGCGCCAGCAGCTTGAGGGAGGATAGCAATCAGCCCCAGCATTTT.

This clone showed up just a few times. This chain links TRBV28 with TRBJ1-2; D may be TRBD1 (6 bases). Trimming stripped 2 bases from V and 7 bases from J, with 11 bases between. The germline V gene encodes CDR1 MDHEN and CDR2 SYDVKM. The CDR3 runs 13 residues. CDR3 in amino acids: CASSLHTTGGYTF. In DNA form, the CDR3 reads TGTGCCAGCAGTTTACACACGACAGGTGGCTACACCTTC.

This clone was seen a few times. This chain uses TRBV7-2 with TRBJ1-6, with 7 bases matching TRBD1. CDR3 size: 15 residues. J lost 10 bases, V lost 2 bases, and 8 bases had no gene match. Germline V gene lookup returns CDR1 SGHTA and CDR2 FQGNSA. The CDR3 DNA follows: TGTGCCAGCAGCTTAACGCTCGGGACAGCGTCACCCCTCCACTTT. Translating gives CASSLTLGTASPLHF.

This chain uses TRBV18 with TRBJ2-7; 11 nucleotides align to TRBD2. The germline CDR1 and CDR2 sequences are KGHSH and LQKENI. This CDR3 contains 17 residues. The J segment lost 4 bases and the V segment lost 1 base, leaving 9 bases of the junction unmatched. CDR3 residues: CASSPQLAGGVGYEQYF. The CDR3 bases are TGTGCCAGCTCACCACAGCTAGCGGGAGGCGTTGGGTACGAGCAGTACTTC.

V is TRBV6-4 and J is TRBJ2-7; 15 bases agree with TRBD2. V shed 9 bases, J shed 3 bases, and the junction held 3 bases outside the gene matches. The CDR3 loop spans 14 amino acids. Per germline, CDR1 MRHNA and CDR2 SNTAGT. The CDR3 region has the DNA TGTGCCAGAGGGACTAGCGGGAGGTTCTACGAGCAGTACTTC. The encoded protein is CARGTSGRFYEQYF.

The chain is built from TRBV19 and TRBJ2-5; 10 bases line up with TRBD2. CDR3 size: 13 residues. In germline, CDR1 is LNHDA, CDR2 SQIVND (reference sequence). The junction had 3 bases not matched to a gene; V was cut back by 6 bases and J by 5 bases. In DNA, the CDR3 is TGTGCCAGTAGCCAACTAGCGGGGGAGACCCAGTACTTC. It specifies CASSQLAGETQYF.

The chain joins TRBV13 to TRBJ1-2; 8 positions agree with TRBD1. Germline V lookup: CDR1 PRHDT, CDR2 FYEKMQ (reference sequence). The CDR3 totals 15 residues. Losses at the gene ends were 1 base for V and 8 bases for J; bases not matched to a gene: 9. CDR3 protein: CASSLAGGGLGGYTF. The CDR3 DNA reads TGTGCCAGCAGCTTAGCAGGGGGCGGTCTAGGGGGCTACACCTTC.